This TCR beta chain was found in a study of CD8 T cells in Susac syndrome. TCR beta from blood CD8+ and CD4+ T cells was sequenced. The CD8+ and CD4+ T cells were isolated magnetically using a negative isolation approach, whereas the TEMRA cells were enriched by FACS. Germline-derived CDR1 and CDR2 are SEHNR and FQNEAQ (reference sequence). The CDR3 sequence is 15 residues long. The V and J ends lost 2 bases and 4 bases respectively, with 15 bases between them. Random hexamers were used to reverse transcribe the RNA input (roughly 0.5 to 1 ug). The immunoSEQ assay covered 54 Vbeta and 13 Jbeta segments for CDR3. TCRdb itself ran the immunoSEQ multiplex PCR reads through MiXCR, one entry per CDR3 protein. The data contain approximately 76,000 distinct CDR3 sequences, about 94% of them singletons.

The sequenced sample consisted of CD8+ T cells from PBMCs. This rearrangement joins TRBV7-9 to TRBJ2-7; a possible D gene is TRBD1 (5 bases). The TCR originated in a human donor with multiple sclerosis. CDR3 in amino acids: CASSLNAAGPYEQYF. The CDR3 region has the DNA TGTGCCAGCAGCTTAAATGCGGCAGGGCCTTACGAGCAGTACTTC.